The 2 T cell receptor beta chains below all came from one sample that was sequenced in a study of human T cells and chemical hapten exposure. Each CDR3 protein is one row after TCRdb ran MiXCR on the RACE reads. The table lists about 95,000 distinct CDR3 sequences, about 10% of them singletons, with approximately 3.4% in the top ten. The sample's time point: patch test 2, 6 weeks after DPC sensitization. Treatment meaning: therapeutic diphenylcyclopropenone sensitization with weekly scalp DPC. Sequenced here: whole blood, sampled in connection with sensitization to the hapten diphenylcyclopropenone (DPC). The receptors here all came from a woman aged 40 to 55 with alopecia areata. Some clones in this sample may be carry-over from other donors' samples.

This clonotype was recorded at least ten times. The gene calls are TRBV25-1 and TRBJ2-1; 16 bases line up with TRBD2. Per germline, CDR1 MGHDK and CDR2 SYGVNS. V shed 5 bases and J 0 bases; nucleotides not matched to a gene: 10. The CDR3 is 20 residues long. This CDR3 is CASSTPGTSGGVPSYNEQFF. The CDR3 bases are TGTGCCAGCAGTACCCCCGGGACTAGCGGGGGGGTTCCCTCCTACAATGAGCAGTTCTTC.

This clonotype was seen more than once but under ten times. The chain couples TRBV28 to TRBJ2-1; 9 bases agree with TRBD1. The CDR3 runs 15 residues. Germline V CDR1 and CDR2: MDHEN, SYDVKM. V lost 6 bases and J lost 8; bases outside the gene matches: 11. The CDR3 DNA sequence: TGTGCCAGCAGGTATGGACAGGGGAAGTACGATGAGCAGTTCTTC. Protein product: CASRYGQGKYDEQFF. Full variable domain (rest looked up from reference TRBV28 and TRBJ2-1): DVKVTQSSRYLVKRTGEKVFLECVQDMDHENMFWYRQDPGLGLRLIYFSYDVKMKEKGDIPEGYSVSREKKERFSLILESASTNQTSMYLCASRYGQGKYDEQFFGPGTRLTVL.